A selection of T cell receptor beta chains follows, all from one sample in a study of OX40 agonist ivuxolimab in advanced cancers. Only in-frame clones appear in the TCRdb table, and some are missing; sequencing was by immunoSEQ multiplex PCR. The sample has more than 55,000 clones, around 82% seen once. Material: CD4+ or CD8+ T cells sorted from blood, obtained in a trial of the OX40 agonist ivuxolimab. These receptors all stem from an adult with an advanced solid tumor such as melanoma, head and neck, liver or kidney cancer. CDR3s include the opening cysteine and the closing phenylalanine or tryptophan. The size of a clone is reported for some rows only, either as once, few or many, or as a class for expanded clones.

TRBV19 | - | CASKEGRITGELFF
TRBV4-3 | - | CASSQEAQGDEQYF
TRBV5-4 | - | CASSLEQGVAKAFF
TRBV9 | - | CASSGRGHGYTF
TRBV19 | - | CASSRGGGTYEQYF
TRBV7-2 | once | CASSDRNFKRWGYTF
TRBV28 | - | CASTLLQGGEKLFF
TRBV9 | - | CASSAGQGALGYGYTF
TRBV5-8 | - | CASSPEVLNYGYTF
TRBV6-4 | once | CASSALAGGHNEQFF
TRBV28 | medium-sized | CASCSLADYTDTQYF
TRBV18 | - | CASSPSGVEVYNSPLHF
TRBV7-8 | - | CASSRDRGGDAFF
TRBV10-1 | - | CASSVGLAGSTDTQYF
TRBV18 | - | CTSSLGAGGQETQYF
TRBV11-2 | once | CASSPGTGGYGYTF
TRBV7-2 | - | CASSLGPSGVNEKLFF
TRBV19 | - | CASSIRQTTEAFF
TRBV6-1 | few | CASSQGTAFF
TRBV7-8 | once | CASSLARGRAPRYTF
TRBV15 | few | CATSRDISGLTDTQYF
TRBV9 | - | CASSDRTSFGGEQFF
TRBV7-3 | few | CASSLTLALDEQFF